This T cell receptor beta chain was sequenced for a study of shared clonotypes between healthy human individuals. The protocol was immunoSEQ multiplex PCR, while the TCRdb copy is restricted to in-frame clones and leaves out a portion. The sample includes 640,000 or so clones, 72% seen only once; the top ten take approximately 1.8%. V dropped 4 bases and J dropped 3 bases, with 13 bases sitting between them. The CDR3 sequence is 14 residues long. Germline loops: CDR1 MNHNS, CDR2 SASEGT. The sequencing sample was made of memory CD4+ T cells sorted from blood. Subset described: CD45RA-negative fraction. The rearrangement joins TRBV6-1 to TRBJ2-7; D gene uncertain. The source is a woman in her twenties or thirties in good health. The CDR3 protein is CASSVLRVGYEQYF. For the CDR3, the DNA is TGTGCCAGCAGTGTACTTCGTGTGGGCTACGAGCAGTACTTC.